This T cell receptor (beta chain) is from a study of CD4 T cells in relation to SARS-CoV-2 and coronaviruses. As for the study in general: After less than 11 days of antigen culture, PBMC TCR beta CDR3s were sequenced.

Unexposed donor CD4+ T cells date from about 2011-2019, before the COVID-19 pandemic. After approximately ten days of culture, CD4+ T cells were isolated. Unexposed-donor CD4+ T cells were probed with SARS-CoV-2 S/N and four cold-coronavirus spikes, cells permitting. About 1.9 million PBMCs per well were cultured with around 10 IU/ml IL-2. Germline values: CDR1 MNHEY, CDR2 SMNVEV (reference sequence). The V end was cut by 6 bases, the J end by 7 bases, with 15 bases between. This CDR3 is built from 13 residues. Study-wide results and limits: Compared with monoreactive clones, crossreactive clones showed significantly weaker SARS-CoV-2 expansion.

With respect to this clone: As yet, its antigen is unknown.

The protocol was immunoSEQ multiplex PCR, while the TCRdb copy is restricted to in-frame clones and leaves out a portion. The top ten hold roughly 10% of the sample, which has over 15,000 clones, approximately 81% seen once. The sequenced material came from CD4+ T cells from PBMCs, cultured in vitro. The gene calls are TRBV27 and TRBJ1-2; tentative D call: TRBD1 (5 bases). This receptor was obtained from a human donor in good health. The CDR3 is CASSCPGCAGYTF. CDR3 nucleotide sequence: TGTGCCAGCAGCTGTCCAGGGTGCGCTGGCTACACCTTC.